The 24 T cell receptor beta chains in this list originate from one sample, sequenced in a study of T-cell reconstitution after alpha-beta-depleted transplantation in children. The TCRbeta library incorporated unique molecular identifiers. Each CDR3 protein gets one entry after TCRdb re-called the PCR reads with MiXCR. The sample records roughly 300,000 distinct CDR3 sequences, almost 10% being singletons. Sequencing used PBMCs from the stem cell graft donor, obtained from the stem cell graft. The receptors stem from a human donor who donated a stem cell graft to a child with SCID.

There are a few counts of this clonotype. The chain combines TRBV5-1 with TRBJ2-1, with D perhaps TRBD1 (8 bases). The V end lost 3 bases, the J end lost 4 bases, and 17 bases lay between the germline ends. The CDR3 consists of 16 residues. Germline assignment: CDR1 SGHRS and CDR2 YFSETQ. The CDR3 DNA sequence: TGCGCCAGCAGCTCCGAACAGGGGGGGGGTTACAATGAGCAGTTCTTC. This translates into CASSSEQGGGYNEQFF.

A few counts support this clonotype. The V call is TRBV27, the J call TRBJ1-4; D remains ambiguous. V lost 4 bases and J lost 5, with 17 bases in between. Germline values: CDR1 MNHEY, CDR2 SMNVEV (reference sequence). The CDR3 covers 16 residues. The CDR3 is CASSSLQAHQNEKLFF. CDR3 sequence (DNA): TGTGCCAGCAGTTCTCTCCAGGCTCATCAGAATGAAAAACTGTTTTTT.

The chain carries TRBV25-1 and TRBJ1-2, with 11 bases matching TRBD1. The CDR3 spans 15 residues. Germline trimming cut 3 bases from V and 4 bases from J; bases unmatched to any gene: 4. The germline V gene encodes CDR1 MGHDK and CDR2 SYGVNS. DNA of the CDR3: TGTGCCAGCAGTGAGACCGGGACAGGGGGCTATGGCTACACCTTC. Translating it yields CASSETGTGGYGYTF.

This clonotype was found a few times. The DNA of the CDR3 is TGTGCCAGTAGTACCCAACCCCCGGGACAGGAGGCCGGGGAGCTGTTTTTT. Its protein is CASSTQPPGQEAGELFF. The genes are TRBV19 and TRBJ2-2; TRBD1 matches at 8 bases. The CDR3 sequence is 17 residues long. V lost 4 bases, J lost 6 bases, and 13 bases stayed unmatched. CDR1 LNHDA and CDR2 SQIVND come from the germline V gene (reference sequence).

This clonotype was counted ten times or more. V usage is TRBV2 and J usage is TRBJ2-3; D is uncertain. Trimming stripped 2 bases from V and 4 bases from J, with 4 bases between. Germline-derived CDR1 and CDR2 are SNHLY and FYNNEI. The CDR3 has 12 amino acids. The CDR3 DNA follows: TGTGCCAGCAGTGAAAGTTCAGATACGCAGTATTTT. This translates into CASSESSDTQYF.

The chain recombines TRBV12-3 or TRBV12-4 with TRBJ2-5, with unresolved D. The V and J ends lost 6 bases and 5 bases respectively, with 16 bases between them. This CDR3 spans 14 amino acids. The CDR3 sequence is CASRTLAPPETQYF. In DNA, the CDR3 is TGTGCCAGCAGAACTTTGGCTCCCCCGGAGACCCAGTACTTC.

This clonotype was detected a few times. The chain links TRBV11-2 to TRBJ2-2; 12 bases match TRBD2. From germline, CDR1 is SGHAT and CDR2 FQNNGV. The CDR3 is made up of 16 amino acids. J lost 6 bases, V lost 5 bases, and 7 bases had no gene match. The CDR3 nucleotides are TGTGCCAGCAGCCTTACGACTAGCGGGGGTTCCGGGGAGCTGTTTTTT. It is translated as CASSLTTSGGSGELFF.

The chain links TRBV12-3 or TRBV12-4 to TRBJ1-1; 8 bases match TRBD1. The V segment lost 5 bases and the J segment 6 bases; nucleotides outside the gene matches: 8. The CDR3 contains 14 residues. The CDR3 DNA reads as TGTGCCAGCAGTGGACAGGGAATGGGCGCTGAAGCTTTCTTT. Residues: CASSGQGMGAEAFF.

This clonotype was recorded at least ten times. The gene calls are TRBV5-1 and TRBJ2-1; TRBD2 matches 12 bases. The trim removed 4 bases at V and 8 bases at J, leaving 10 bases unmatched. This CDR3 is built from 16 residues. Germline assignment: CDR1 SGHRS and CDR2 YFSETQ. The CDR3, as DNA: TGCGCCAGCAGCACCGGACTAGCGGGGCCGGGGGATGAGCAGTTCTTC. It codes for CASSTGLAGPGDEQFF.

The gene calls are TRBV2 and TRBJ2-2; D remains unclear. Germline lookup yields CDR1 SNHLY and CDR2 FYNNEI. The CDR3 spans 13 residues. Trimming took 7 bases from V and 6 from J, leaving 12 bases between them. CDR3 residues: CASTKGLAGELFF. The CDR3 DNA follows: TGTGCCAGCACCAAGGGATTAGCCGGGGAGCTGTTTTTT.

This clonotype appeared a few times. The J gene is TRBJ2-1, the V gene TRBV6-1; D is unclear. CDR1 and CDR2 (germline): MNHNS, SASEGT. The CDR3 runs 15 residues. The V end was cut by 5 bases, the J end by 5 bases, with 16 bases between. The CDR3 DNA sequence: TGTGCCAGCAGTCAAGACCCCGAACCCCACAATGAGCAGTTCTTC. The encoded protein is CASSQDPEPHNEQFF.

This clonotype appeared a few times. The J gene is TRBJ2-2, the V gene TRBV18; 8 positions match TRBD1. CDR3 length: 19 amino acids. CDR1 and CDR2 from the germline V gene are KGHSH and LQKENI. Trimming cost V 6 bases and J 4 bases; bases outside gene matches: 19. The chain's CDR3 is CASSQTAVVGRGPTGELFF. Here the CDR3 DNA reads TGTGCCAGCTCCCAGACCGCGGTAGTCGGCAGGGGGCCCACCGGGGAGCTGTTTTTT.

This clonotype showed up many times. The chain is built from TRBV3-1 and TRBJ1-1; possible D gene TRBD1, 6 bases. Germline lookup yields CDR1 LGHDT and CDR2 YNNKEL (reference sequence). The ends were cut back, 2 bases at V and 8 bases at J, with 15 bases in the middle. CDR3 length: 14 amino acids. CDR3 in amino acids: CASSQTPPGAEAFF. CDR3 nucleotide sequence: TGTGCCAGCAGCCAAACCCCACCGGGGGCAGAAGCTTTCTTT. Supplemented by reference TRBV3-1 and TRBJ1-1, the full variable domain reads DTAVSQTPKYLVTQMGNDKSIKCEQNLGHDTMYWYKQDSKKFLKIMFSYNNKELIINETVPNRFSPKSPDKAHLNLHINSLELGDSAVYFCASSQTPPGAEAFFGQGTRLTVV.

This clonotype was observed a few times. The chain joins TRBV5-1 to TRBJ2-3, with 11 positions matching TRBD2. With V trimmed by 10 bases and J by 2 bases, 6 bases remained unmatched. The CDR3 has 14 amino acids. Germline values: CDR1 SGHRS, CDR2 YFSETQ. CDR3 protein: CAGSSGGHTDTQYF. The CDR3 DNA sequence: TGCGCCGGCTCTAGCGGGGGGCACACAGATACGCAGTATTTT.

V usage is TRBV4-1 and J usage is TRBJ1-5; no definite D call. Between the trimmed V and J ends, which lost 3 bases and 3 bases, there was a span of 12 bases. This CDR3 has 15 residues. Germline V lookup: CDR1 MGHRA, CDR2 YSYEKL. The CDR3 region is CASSQTEGNNQPQHF. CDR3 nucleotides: TGCGCCAGCAGCCAGACGGAAGGAAACAATCAGCCCCAGCATTTT.

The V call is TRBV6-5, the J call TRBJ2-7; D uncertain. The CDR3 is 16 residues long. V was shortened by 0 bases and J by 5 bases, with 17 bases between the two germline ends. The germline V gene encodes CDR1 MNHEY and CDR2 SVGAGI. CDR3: CASSYSNLELAHEQYF. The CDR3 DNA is TGTGCCAGCAGTTACTCGAATTTGGAACTGGCGCACGAGCAGTACTTC.

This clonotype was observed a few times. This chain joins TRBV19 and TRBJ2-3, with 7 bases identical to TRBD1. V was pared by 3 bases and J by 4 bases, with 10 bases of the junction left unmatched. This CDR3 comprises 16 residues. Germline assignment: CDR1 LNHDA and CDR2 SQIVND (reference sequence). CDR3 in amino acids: CASSMQARGWSDTQYF. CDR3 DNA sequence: TGTGCCAGTAGTATGCAGGCCAGGGGGTGGTCAGATACGCAGTATTTT.

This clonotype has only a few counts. The CDR3 sequence: CASKTWRGDEDTQYF. CDR3 DNA sequence: TGTGCCAGCAAGACTTGGCGGGGGGATGAGGATACGCAGTATTTT. The rearrangement links TRBV6-1 to TRBJ2-3; 8 bases are a match to TRBD2. The CDR3 length is 15 residues. Germline CDR1 MNHNS, CDR2 SASEGT. The V and J ends lost 7 bases and 6 bases, in that order; junction bases with no gene match: 12.

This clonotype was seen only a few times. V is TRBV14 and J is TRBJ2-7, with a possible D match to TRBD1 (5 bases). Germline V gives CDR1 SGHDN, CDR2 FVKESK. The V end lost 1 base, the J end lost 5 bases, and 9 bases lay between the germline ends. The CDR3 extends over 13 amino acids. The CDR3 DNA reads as TGTGCCAGCAGCCAAGTTGTCAGGGACGAGCAGTACTTC. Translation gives CASSQVVRDEQYF.

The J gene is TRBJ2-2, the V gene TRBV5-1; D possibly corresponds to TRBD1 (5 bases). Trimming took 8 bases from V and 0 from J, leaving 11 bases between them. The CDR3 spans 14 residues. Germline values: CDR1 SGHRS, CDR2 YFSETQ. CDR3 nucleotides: TGCGCCAGTGAAGACAGATCGAACACCGGGGAGCTGTTTTTT. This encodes CASEDRSNTGELFF.

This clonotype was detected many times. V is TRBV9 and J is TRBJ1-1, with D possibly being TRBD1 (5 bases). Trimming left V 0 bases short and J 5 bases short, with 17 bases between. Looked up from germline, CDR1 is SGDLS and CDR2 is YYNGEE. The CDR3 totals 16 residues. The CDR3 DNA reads TGTGCCAGCAGCGTAGTCGGGGCAGGGCCATTTACTGAAGCTTTCTTT. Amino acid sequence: CASSVVGAGPFTEAFF.

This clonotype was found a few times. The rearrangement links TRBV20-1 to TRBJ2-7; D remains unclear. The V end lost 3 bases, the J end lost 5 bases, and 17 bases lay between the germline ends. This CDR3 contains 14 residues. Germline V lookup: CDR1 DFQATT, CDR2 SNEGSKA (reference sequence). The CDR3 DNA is TGCAGTGCTAGGCACGAGGCGGTGGAACACGAGCAGTACTTC. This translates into CSARHEAVEHEQYF.

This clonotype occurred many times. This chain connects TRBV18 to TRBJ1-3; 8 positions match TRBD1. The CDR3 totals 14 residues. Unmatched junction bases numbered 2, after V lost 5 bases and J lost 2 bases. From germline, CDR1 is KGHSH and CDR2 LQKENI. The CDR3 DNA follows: TGTGCCAGCTCAACGACAGGGGCTGGAAACACCATATATTTT. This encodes CASSTTGAGNTIYF.

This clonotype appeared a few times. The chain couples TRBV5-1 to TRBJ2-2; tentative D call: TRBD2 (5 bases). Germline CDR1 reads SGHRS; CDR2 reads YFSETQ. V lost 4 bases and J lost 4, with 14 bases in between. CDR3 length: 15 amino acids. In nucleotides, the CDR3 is TGCGCCAGCAGCCCGGCGGCGGGTTTCACCGGGGAGCTGTTTTTT. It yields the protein CASSPAAGFTGELFF.